One sample yielded the 30 T cell receptor beta chains listed below, sequenced in a study of T cells in Graves' hyperthyroidism and ophthalmopathy. TCR beta CDR3 regions were amplified from RNA transcripts. The HTBI primer set drove a first-round RT-PCR of the TCR CDR3. One entry per CDR3 protein, called by TCRdb with MiXCR from the multiplex PCR reads. Among over 300,000 distinct CDR3 sequences listed, approximately 14% were seen once. The sequenced sample consisted of blood. The receptors were sampled from a woman aged 55-70 years with Graves' hyperthyroidism.

A note on this clonotype: A much larger clonotype is one base distant, so this may be a read error. V and J are TRBV12-3 or TRBV12-4 and TRBJ2-1; tentatively, D is TRBD2 (6 bases). V lost 4 bases to trimming and J lost 3 bases, with 19 bases between them. This CDR3 spans 17 amino acids. CDR3 region: CASSSASLATSYNEQFF. The CDR3 coding sequence is TGTGCCAGCAGTTCAGCTTCCCTAGCGACAAGCTACAATGAGCAGTTCTTC.

This clonotype was observed many times. The chain is built from TRBV24-1 and TRBJ2-1; TRBD2 might be the D (6 bases). Trimming took off 3 bases at V and 7 bases at J, with 21 bases between the two ends. The length of the CDR3 is 17 residues. Germline V lookup: CDR1 KGHDR, CDR2 SFDVKD. The CDR3 sequence is CATSDAGGAVGRNEQFF. CDR3 in DNA: TGTGCCACCAGTGATGCAGGAGGGGCAGTGGGAAGGAATGAGCAGTTCTTC.

This clonotype appeared many times. V usage is TRBV7-2 and J usage is TRBJ2-1; 8 nucleotides align to TRBD2. Germline-derived CDR1 and CDR2 are SGHTA and FQGNSA. The CDR3 length is 15 residues. The V and J ends lost 5 bases and 4 bases, in that order; junction bases with no gene match: 7. The CDR3 region has the DNA TGTGCCAGCAGCCTCGGGACTAGGGGGTACAATGAGCAGTTCTTC. Translating it yields CASSLGTRGYNEQFF. Full variable domain (remainder filled in from reference TRBV7-2 and TRBJ2-1): GAGVSQSPSNKVTEKGKDVELRCDPISGHTALYWYRQSLGQGLEFLIYFQGNSAPDKSGLPSDRFSAERTGGSVSTLTIQRTQQEDSAVYLCASSLGTRGYNEQFFGPGTRLTVL.

The chain carries TRBV14 and TRBJ2-1; D perhaps matches TRBD1 (5 bases). The CDR3 runs 16 residues. CDR1 is SGHDN, CDR2 FVKESK, per germline. The V end was cut by 0 bases, the J end by 8 bases, with 17 bases between. In nucleotides, the CDR3 is TGTGCCAGCAGCCAAGATGGGCCAGGGAATTTCGATGAGCAGTTCTTC. This encodes CASSQDGPGNFDEQFF. The full variable domain, rest sourced from reference TRBV14 and TRBJ2-1, is EAGVTQFPSHSVIEKGQTVTLRCDPISGHDNLYWYRRVMGKEIKFLLHFVKESKQDESGMPNNRFLAERTGGTYSTLKVQPAELEDSGVYFCASSQDGPGNFDEQFFGPGTRLTVL.

This clonotype has ten or more counts. CDR3: CAIRDGRRGGTEAFF. CDR3 DNA sequence: TGTGCCATCAGGGACGGCAGGAGAGGAGGAACTGAAGCTTTCTTT. The chain links TRBV10-3 to TRBJ1-1; D ambiguous. CDR3 size: 15 residues. Trimming took off 6 bases at V and 5 bases at J, with 19 bases between the two ends. Germline CDR1 ENHRY, CDR2 SYGVKD.

The chain uses TRBV29-1 and TRBJ2-5; D might be TRBD2 (7 bases). This CDR3 is built from 14 residues. Trimming left V 7 bases short and J 4 bases short, with 19 bases between. Germline assignment: CDR1 SQVTM and CDR2 ANQGSEA. The CDR3 nucleotides are TGCAGCGCCACTCGGGGGGCTCGGGGAGAGACCCAGTACTTC. Translated: CSATRGARGETQYF. The whole variable domain, filled in from reference TRBV29-1 and TRBJ2-5, reads SAVISQKPSRDICQRGTSLTIQCQVDSQVTMMFWYRQQPGQSLTLIATANQGSEATYESGFVIDKFPISRPNLTFSTLTVSNMSPEDSSIYLCSATRGARGETQYFGPGTRLLVL.

The chain uses TRBV30 and TRBJ1-2; D is perhaps TRBD1 (6 bases). The CDR3 loop spans 15 amino acids. The V end lost 0 bases, the J end lost 5 bases, and 16 bases lay between the germline ends. CDR1 and CDR2 from the germline V gene are GTSNPN and SVGIG (reference sequence). The CDR3 is CAWSVLGGARYGYTF. CDR3 nucleotide sequence: TGTGCCTGGAGTGTACTCGGGGGCGCGCGGTATGGCTACACCTTC.

Ten or more counts support this clonotype. This chain uses TRBV2 with TRBJ2-1, with 7 positions matching TRBD1. This CDR3 has 14 amino acids. Germline V CDR1 and CDR2: SNHLY, FYNNEI. With 11 bases clipped from V and 5 bases from J, the junction kept 12 bases outside the gene matches. CDR3 nucleotides: TGTGCCGGTGCGACCCGACAGGGCGACAATGAGCAGTTCTTC. Its protein product is CAGATRQGDNEQFF. The whole variable domain, remainder taken from reference TRBV2 and TRBJ2-1, is EPEVTQTPSHQVTQMGQEVILRCVPISNHLYFYWYRQILGQKVEFLVSFYNNEISEKSEIFDDQFSVERPDGSNFTLKIRSTKLEDSAMYFCAGATRQGDNEQFFGPGTRLTVL.

The V gene is TRBV3-1, the J gene TRBJ2-5; D is possibly TRBD1 or TRBD2 (5 bases each). CDR1 is LGHDT and CDR2 is YNNKEL in the germline V gene (reference sequence). Deletions cut 0 bases from V and 2 bases from J, with 7 bases between. The CDR3 has 14 residues. The CDR3 spells CASSQEGVQETQYF. The CDR3 DNA reads TGTGCCAGCAGCCAAGAGGGGGTTCAAGAGACCCAGTACTTC.

The CDR3 DNA reads as TGTGCTAGTGGTTTGGCTGCGGGATTTCGAAACACCATATATTTT. It is translated as CASGLAAGFRNTIYF. V gene TRBV12-5 combines with J gene TRBJ1-3; the D is unclear. The CDR3 is 15 residues long. V lost 1 base and J lost 5, with 12 bases in between. Germline V gives CDR1 LGHNT, CDR2 FRNRAP.

This clonotype was picked up many times. V and J are TRBV5-1 and TRBJ2-1; unclear D gene. V lost 4 bases to trimming and J lost 0 bases, with 14 bases between them. The CDR3 runs to 16 residues. Germline assignment: CDR1 SGHRS and CDR2 YFSETQ. CDR3 bases: TGCGCCAGCAGCCCGCCCTGGGGTAGCTCCTACAATGAGCAGTTCTTC. Protein sequence: CASSPPWGSSYNEQFF.

This clonotype occurred many times. The chain has TRBV24-1 and TRBJ2-5, with D maybe TRBD1 (8 bases). This CDR3 comprises 17 residues. CDR1 and CDR2 (germline): KGHDR, SFDVKD. With 7 bases removed from V and 7 bases from J, the gap between germline ends came to 27 bases. CDR3 loop: CATSGQGGGRWAATQYF. Written as DNA, the CDR3 is TGTGCCACCAGCGGACAGGGTGGCGGGAGATGGGCCGCGACCCAGTACTTC.

The chain employs TRBV7-9 and TRBJ2-7, with 8 bases that match TRBD2. The CDR3 has 15 residues. The V gene end was trimmed by 1 base and the J gene end by 3 bases; junction bases not matched to a gene: 5. The germline V gene has CDR1 SEHNR and CDR2 FQNEAQ (reference sequence). The CDR3 sequence: CASSLEAGEVYEQYF. CDR3 DNA sequence: TGTGCCAGCAGCTTAGAAGCGGGAGAAGTCTACGAGCAGTACTTC.

This clonotype was found many times. The chain joins TRBV2 to TRBJ1-4; TRBD1 is a possible D gene (6 bases). CDR1 is SNHLY, CDR2 FYNNEI, per germline. The CDR3 runs to 15 residues. Deletions cut 2 bases from V and 8 bases from J, with 15 bases between. CDR3 DNA: TGTGCCAGCAGTGAAACCGGGGGGCGAGGCGAAAAACTGTTTTTT. Translated: CASSETGGRGEKLFF. Full variable domain (rest looked up from reference TRBV2 and TRBJ1-4): EPEVTQTPSHQVTQMGQEVILRCVPISNHLYFYWYRQILGQKVEFLVSFYNNEISEKSEIFDDQFSVERPDGSNFTLKIRSTKLEDSAMYFCASSETGGRGEKLFFGSGTQLSVL.

V is TRBV19 and J is TRBJ2-1, with a possible D match to TRBD1 (6 bases). The V gene lost 6 bases and the J gene lost 4 bases, with 22 bases spanning the gap. Germline loops: CDR1 LNHDA, CDR2 SQIVND (reference sequence). The CDR3 consists of 17 residues. CDR3 in amino acids: CASSDRGQTQGYNEQFF. The CDR3 DNA is TGTGCCAGTAGCGATCGTGGACAAACGCAGGGGTACAATGAGCAGTTCTTC.

This clonotype appeared many times. The genes are TRBV2 and TRBJ2-3; TRBD1 is a possible D gene (5 bases). The CDR3 consists of 13 residues. In germline, CDR1 is SNHLY, CDR2 FYNNEI. With 8 bases removed from V and 2 bases from J, the gap between germline ends came to 11 bases. CDR3 sequence: CASHGRATDTQYF. The CDR3 DNA reads TGTGCCAGCCATGGCAGGGCCACAGATACGCAGTATTTT.

Many counts were recorded for this clonotype. This sequence joins TRBV12-3 or TRBV12-4 and TRBJ2-5; 7 bases agree with TRBD1. The CDR3 runs to 15 residues. The trim removed 6 bases at V and 4 bases at J, leaving 11 bases unmatched. The CDR3 bases are TGTGCCAGCAGCCCTTCGAGGGGGCGACGAGAGACCCAGTACTTC. Its translation is CASSPSRGRRETQYF.

The chain recombines TRBV6-1 with TRBJ1-1; 7 bases fit TRBD1. The V and J ends lost 6 bases and 2 bases, in that order; junction bases with no gene match: 6. Germline CDR1 MNHNS, CDR2 SASEGT. CDR3 length: 14 amino acids. CDR3 region: CASSWGQINTEAFF. The CDR3 DNA sequence: TGTGCCAGCAGCTGGGGACAGATAAACACTGAAGCTTTCTTT.

A few counts support this clonotype. The chain is built from TRBV7-3 and TRBJ1-1; TRBD1 might be the D (5 bases). CDR3 length equals 13 residues. Germline CDR1 and CDR2: SGHTA and FQGTGA. Between the trimmed V and J ends, which lost 3 bases and 4 bases, there was a span of 9 bases. The CDR3 DNA follows: TGTGCCAGCAGCTTGGGACCGATCACTGAAGCTTTCTTT. This sequence encodes CASSLGPITEAFF. The full variable domain, with the rest looked up from reference TRBV7-3 and TRBJ1-1, is GAGVSQTPSNKVTEKGKYVELRCDPISGHTALYWYRQSLGQGPEFLIYFQGTGAADDSGLPNDRFFAVRPEGSVSTLKIQRTERGDSAVYLCASSLGPITEAFFGQGTRLTVV.

In its sample, this clonotype was seen many times. The chain combines TRBV30 with TRBJ1-6; TRBD1 aligns across 9 bases. Germline CDR1 GTSNPN, CDR2 SVGIG (reference sequence). V was clipped by 1 base and J by 10 bases; unmatched bases: 11. CDR3 length: 16 amino acids. The CDR3 DNA is TGTGCCTGGAGTGCCGCCCACAGGGGGCGCGGATCACCCCTCCACTTT. It encodes CAWSAAHRGRGSPLHF.

This clonotype was observed many times. This chain links TRBV27 with TRBJ1-1; a weak D match, TRBD1 (6 bases). Germline-derived CDR1 and CDR2 are MNHEY and SMNVEV (reference sequence). The CDR3 sequence is 12 residues long. V was shortened by 5 bases and J by 6 bases, with 10 bases between the two germline ends. In DNA form, the CDR3 reads TGTGCCAGCAGTCCACAGGGAGCTGAAGCTTTCTTT. Encoded protein: CASSPQGAEAFF.

In this sample, this clonotype turned up many times. The V and J genes are TRBV10-3 and TRBJ2-7, with 12 bases matching TRBD1. Germline V gives CDR1 ENHRY, CDR2 SYGVKD. The ends lost 6 bases at V and 4 bases at J; junction bases unmatched: 4. The CDR3 extends over 14 amino acids. CDR3 DNA: TGTGCCATCAGGGGGACAGGGGGCTTATACGAGCAGTACTTC. Protein sequence: CAIRGTGGLYEQYF.

In its sample, this clonotype was seen a few times. The chain carries TRBV28 and TRBJ2-5; D is undetermined. Germline V lookup: CDR1 MDHEN, CDR2 SYDVKM. This CDR3 contains 13 residues. V lost 4 bases and J 0 bases, leaving 6 bases between the germline ends. The CDR3 sequence is CASSSPDQETQYF. In DNA form, the CDR3 reads TGTGCCAGCAGTTCCCCGGACCAAGAGACCCAGTACTTC.

The table lists this clonotype with many counts. V usage is TRBV3-1 and J usage is TRBJ2-1; 7 bases agree with TRBD1. The CDR3 spans 12 residues. J was trimmed by 11 bases and V by 4 bases; bases with no gene match: 5. Germline CDR1 reads LGHDT; CDR2 reads YNNKEL (reference sequence). The DNA of the CDR3 is TGTGCCAGCAGCCTGGGGACAGCGCAGCAGTTCTTC. It specifies CASSLGTAQQFF.

This clonotype has at least ten counts. The chain is built from TRBV20-1 and TRBJ1-3; no clear D gene. V was clipped by 2 bases and J by 4 bases, with 6 bases between them. From germline, CDR1 is DFQATT and CDR2 SNEGSKA (reference sequence). This CDR3 has 12 residues. CDR3 region: CSARSAGNTIYF. CDR3 DNA sequence: TGCAGTGCTAGATCTGCCGGAAACACCATATATTTT.

The table lists this clonotype with many counts. The chain joins TRBV7-3 to TRBJ2-5; 9 nucleotides line up with TRBD1. The V segment lost 3 bases and the J segment 5 bases; nucleotides outside the gene matches: 7. The CDR3 covers 15 residues. The germline V gene encodes CDR1 SGHTA and CDR2 FQGTGA. Here the CDR3 reads CASSLQQGARETQYF. For the CDR3, the DNA is TGTGCCAGCAGCTTGCAACAGGGGGCGAGGGAGACCCAGTACTTC. Full variable domain (remainder filled in from reference TRBV7-3 and TRBJ2-5): GAGVSQTPSNKVTEKGKYVELRCDPISGHTALYWYRQSLGQGPEFLIYFQGTGAADDSGLPNDRFFAVRPEGSVSTLKIQRTERGDSAVYLCASSLQQGARETQYFGPGTRLLVL.

This clonotype was recorded at least ten times. The CDR3 DNA reads as TGTGCCAGCAGTTTAAACCTACTCAATGAGCAGTTCTTC. This gives the protein CASSLNLLNEQFF. This chain uses TRBV12-3 or TRBV12-4 with TRBJ2-1; D gene unclear. Trimming cost V 2 bases and J 6 bases, with 8 bases left between them. The CDR3 length is 13 residues.

This clonotype showed up many times. This chain connects TRBV20-1 to TRBJ2-2; a weak D match, TRBD2 (7 bases). CDR1 and CDR2 (germline): DFQATT, SNEGSKA (reference sequence). V shed 2 bases and J shed 6 bases, with 13 bases lying between them. CDR3 length: 14 residues. CDR3 in amino acids: CSARKGGSAGELFF. The CDR3 DNA is TGCAGTGCTAGAAAGGGGGGGTCCGCCGGGGAGCTGTTTTTT.

Many counts were recorded for this clonotype. The chain has TRBV5-6 and TRBJ2-3; perhaps D is TRBD1 or TRBD2 (5 bases each). This CDR3 spans 15 amino acids. Trimming removed 7 bases from V and 3 bases from J, with 18 bases in between. Germline lookup yields CDR1 SGHDT and CDR2 YYEEEE. CDR3 loop: CASGGVGAGTDTQYF. CDR3 DNA: TGTGCCAGCGGGGGTGTCGGGGCTGGAACAGATACGCAGTATTTT.

This clonotype has ten or more counts. The V call is TRBV7-9, the J call TRBJ1-2; possible D gene TRBD1, 6 bases. The CDR3 totals 13 residues. V was pared by 5 bases and J by 2 bases, with 9 bases between. Germline-derived CDR1 and CDR2 are SEHNR and FQNEAQ (reference sequence). The CDR3 sequence: CASSARGNYGYTF. The CDR3 DNA sequence: TGTGCCAGCAGCGCCAGGGGAAACTATGGCTACACCTTC.